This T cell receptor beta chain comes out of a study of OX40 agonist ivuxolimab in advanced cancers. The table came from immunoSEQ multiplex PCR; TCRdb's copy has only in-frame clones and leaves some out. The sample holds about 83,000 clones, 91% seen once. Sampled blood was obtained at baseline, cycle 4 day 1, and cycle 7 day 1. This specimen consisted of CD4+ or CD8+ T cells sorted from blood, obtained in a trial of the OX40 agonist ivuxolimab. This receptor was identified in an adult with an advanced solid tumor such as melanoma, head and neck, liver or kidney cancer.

CDR3 sequence: CASSESPSSYEQYV. Here the CDR3 DNA reads TGCGCCAGCAGTGAGTCACCCTCCTCCTACGAGCAGTACGTC. The chain uses TRBV10-2 and TRBJ2-7; D uncertain. The CDR3 has 14 amino acids. V was clipped by 0 bases and J by 0 bases, with 6 bases between them. Looked up from germline, CDR1 is WSHSY and CDR2 is SAAADI.